The T cell receptor (beta chain) described here comes from a study of blood T cells in healthy people across ages. As for the study in general: Per two T cells, template switching captured roughly one barcoded beta molecule. Study results and limitations: Per million T cells, TCR beta diversity dropped roughly linearly as age increased.

It was approximately 10 milliliters of peripheral blood that were drawn from each donor. Losses at the gene ends were 4 bases for V and 7 bases for J; bases not matched to a gene: 10. The CDR3 totals 15 residues. CDR1 and CDR2 from the germline V gene are MDHEN and SYDVKM. A note on this clonotype: Its antigen is currently unknown.

It was with a sample-barcoded 5' primer and a J-beta primer mix that a second PCR of roughly 7 to 12 cycles was run. One entry per CDR3 protein, called by TCRdb with MiXCR from the 5' RACE reads. The sample includes over 1,500,000 distinct CDR3 sequences, less than 50% of them seen just once. This clonotype originated in a woman aged 40 to 55 in good health. The sample taken for sequencing was blood. The chain combines TRBV28 with TRBJ2-1; 7 bases are a match to TRBD2. The DNA of the CDR3 is TGTGCCAGCAGTTCCAGCGGGACCTCTCTTAATGAGCAGTTCTTC. Amino acid sequence: CASSSSGTSLNEQFF.